The source of this TCR beta chain is a study of T-cell memory formation after mild COVID-19. A single record per CDR3 protein comes from TCRdb applying MiXCR to the 5' RACE reads. There are about 210,000 distinct CDR3 sequences in the sample; around 25% occur only once, and 11% lies in the top ten. CDR3 length equals 18 residues. Trimming left V 2 bases short and J 1 base short, with 20 bases between. CDR1 and CDR2 from the germline V gene are SEHNR and FQNEAQ (reference sequence). This chain connects TRBV7-9 to TRBJ2-5; D not certain. The TCR originated in an adult woman who had mild COVID-19 (a few samples of this study predate the infection). Cell type and time point are not known. Sample: PBMCs or a T cell subset sorted from them (not recorded which). In nucleotides, the CDR3 is TGTGCCAGCAGCTTATCAGCTATTTACGCCGATGTCCAAGAGACCCAGTACTTC. Amino acid sequence: CASSLSAIYADVQETQYF.